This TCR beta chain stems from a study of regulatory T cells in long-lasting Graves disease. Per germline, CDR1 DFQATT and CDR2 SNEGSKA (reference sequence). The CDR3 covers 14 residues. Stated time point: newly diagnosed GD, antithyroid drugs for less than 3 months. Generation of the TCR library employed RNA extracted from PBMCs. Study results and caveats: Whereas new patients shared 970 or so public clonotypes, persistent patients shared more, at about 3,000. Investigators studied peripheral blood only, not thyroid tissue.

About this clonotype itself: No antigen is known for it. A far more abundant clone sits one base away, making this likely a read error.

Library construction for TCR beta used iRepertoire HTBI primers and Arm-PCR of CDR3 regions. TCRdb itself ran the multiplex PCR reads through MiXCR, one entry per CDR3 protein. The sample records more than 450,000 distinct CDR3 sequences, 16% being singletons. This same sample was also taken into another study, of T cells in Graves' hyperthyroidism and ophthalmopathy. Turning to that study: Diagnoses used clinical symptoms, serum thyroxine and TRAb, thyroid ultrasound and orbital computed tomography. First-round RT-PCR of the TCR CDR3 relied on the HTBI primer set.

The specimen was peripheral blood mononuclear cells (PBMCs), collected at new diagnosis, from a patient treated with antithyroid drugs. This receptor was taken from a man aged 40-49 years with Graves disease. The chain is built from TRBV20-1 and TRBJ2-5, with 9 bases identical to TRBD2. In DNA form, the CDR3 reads TGCAGCCAGACTAGCGGCCTCTCCTACAATGAGCAGTACTTC. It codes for CSQTSGLSYNEQYF.